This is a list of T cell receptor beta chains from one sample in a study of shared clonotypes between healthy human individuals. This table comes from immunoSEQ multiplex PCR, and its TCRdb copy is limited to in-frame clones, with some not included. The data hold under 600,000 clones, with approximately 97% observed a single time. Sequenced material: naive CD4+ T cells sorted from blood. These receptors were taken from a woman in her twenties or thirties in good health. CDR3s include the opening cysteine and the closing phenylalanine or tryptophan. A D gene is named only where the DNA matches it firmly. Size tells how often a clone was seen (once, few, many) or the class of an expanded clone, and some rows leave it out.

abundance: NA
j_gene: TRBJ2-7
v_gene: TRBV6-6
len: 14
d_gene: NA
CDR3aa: CASSYSPGVYEQYF
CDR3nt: TGTGCCAGCAGTTACTCACCGGGAGTTTACGAGCAGTACTTC

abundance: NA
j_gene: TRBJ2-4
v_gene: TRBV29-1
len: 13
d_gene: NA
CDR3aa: CSVVLADQNIQYF
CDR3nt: TGCAGCGTTGTCCTGGCAGACCAAAACATTCAGTACTTC

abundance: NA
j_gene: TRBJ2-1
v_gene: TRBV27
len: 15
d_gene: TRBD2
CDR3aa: CASSWREKTYNEQFF
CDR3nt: TGTGCCAGCAGTTGGCGGGAGAAGACCTACAATGAGCAGTTCTTC

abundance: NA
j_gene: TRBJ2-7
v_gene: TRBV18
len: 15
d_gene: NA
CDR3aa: CASSPQKGTTYEQYF
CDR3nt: TGTGCCAGCTCACCACAAAAGGGGACAACCTACGAGCAGTACTTC

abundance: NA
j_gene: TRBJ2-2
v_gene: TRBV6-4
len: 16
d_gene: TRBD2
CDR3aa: CASRGLAGVVTGELFF
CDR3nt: TGTGCCAGCAGAGGACTAGCGGGAGTTGTCACCGGGGAGCTGTTTTTT

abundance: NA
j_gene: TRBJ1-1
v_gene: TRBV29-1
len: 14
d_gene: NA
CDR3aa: CSVESRAWGTEAFF
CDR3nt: TGCAGCGTTGAGAGTAGGGCATGGGGCACTGAAGCTTTCTTT

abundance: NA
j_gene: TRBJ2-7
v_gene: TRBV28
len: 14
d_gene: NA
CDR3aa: CASSSGTPTYEQYF
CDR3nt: TGTGCCAGCAGTTCCGGGACACCGACCTACGAGCAGTACTTC

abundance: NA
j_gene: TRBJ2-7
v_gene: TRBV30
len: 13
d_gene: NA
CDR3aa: CAWSPGAVYEQYF
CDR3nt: TGTGCCTGGAGTCCGGGCGCAGTCTACGAGCAGTACTTC

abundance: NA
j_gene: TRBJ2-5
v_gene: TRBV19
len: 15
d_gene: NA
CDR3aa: CASSIVGKRGETQYF
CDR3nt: TGTGCCAGTAGTATAGTAGGGAAGAGAGGAGAGACCCAGTACTTC

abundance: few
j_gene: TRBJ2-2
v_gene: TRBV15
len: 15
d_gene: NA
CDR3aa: CATSRDKGYTGELFF
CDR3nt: TGTGCCACCAGCAGAGATAAGGGGTACACCGGGGAGCTGTTTTTT

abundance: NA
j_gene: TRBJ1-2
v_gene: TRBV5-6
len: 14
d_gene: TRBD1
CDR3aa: CASSFGTGVDGYTF
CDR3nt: TGTGCCAGCAGCTTTGGAACAGGGGTGGATGGCTACACCTTC

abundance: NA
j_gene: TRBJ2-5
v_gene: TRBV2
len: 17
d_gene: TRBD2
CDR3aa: CASSGAIGTSGRETQYF
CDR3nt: TGTGCCAGCAGTGGCGCAATCGGGACTAGCGGGAGGGAGACCCAGTACTTC

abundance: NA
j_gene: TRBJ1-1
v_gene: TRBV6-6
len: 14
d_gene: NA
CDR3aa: CASTPGIMNTEAFF
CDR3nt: TGTGCCAGCACTCCGGGTATCATGAACACTGAAGCTTTCTTT

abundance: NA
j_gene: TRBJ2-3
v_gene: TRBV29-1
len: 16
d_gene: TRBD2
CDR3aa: CSASGTSGFFTDTQYF
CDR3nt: TGCAGCGCCTCCGGGACTAGCGGGTTTTTCACAGATACGCAGTATTTT

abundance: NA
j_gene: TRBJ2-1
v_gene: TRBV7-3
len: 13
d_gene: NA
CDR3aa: CASSLTRGEVQFF
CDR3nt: TGTGCCAGCAGCTTAACGAGGGGGGAGGTACAGTTCTTC

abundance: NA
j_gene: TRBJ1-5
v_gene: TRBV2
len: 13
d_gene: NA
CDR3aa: CASTPGGDQPQHF
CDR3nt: TGTGCCAGCACCCCGGGAGGAGATCAGCCCCAGCATTTT

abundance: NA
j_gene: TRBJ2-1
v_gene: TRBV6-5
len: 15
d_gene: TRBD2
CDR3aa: CASSFYASGRNEQFF
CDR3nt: TGTGCCAGCAGTTTCTACGCTAGCGGGAGAAATGAGCAGTTCTTC

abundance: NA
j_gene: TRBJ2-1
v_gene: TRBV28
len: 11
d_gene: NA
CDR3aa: CASSAGPVRFF
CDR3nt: TGTGCCAGCAGCGCCGGGCCAGTACGGTTCTTC

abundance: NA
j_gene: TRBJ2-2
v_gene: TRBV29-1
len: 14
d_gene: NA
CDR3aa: CSVENQRHTGELFF
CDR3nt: TGCAGCGTTGAAAATCAGAGGCACACCGGGGAGCTGTTTTTT

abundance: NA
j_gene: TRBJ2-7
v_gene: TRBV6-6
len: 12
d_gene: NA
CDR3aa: CASSWGQGSQYF
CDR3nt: NA

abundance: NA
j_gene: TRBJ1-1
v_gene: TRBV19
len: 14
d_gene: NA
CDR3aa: CANNFYGENTEAFF
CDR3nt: TGTGCCAATAATTTCTACGGGGAGAACACTGAAGCTTTCTTT

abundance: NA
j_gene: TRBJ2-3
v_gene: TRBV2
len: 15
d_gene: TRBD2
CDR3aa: CASRRLASRTDTQYF
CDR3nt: TGTGCCAGCAGGAGACTAGCATCCCGCACAGATACGCAGTATTTT

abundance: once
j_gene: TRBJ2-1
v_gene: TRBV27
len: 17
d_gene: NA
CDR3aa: CASSLSFAQSSYNEQFF
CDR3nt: TGTGCCAGCAGTTTATCGTTCGCGCAGAGCTCCTACAATGAGCAGTTCTTC

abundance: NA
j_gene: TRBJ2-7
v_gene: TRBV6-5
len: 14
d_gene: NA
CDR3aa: CASSYISSRDEQYF
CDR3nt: TGTGCCAGCAGTTACATTTCTAGCAGGGACGAGCAGTACTTC

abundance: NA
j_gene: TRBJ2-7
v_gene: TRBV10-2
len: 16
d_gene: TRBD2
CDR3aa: CASSLPTSGNPYEQYF
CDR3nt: TGCGCCAGCAGCCTCCCTACTAGCGGAAACCCCTACGAGCAGTACTTC

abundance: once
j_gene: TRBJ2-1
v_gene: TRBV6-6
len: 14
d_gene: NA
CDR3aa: CASSDNGNYNEQFF
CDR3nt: TGTGCCAGCAGTGATAACGGGAATTACAATGAGCAGTTCTTC

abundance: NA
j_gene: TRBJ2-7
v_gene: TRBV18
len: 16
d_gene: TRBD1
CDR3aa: CASSPPTGTGPYEQYF
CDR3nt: TGTGCCAGCTCACCACCGACGGGGACAGGTCCTTACGAGCAGTACTTC

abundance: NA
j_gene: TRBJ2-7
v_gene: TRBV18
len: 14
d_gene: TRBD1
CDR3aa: CASSFGTGPYEQYF
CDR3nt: TGTGCCAGCTCATTCGGGACAGGGCCCTACGAGCAGTACTTC